This T cell receptor (beta chain) was profiled in a study of blood T cell repertoires in COVID-19. Study-level information: Spain, Italy and the United States supplied samples that represented acute and convalescent COVID-19. From T cells, B-cell-depleted T cells, or PBMCs came the material, which was cDNA or gDNA.

Only in-frame clones appear in the TCRdb table, and some are missing; sequencing was by immunoSEQ multiplex PCR. The sample holds around 360,000 clones; about 90% are singletons and the top ten take 3%. Material for sequencing was PBMCs or T cells enriched from blood (not recorded which). The sequence came from a woman aged 30 to 39 who had recovered from COVID-19.

CDR3 sequence: CASSIESVTDTQYF. Written as DNA, the CDR3 is TGTGCCAGTAGTATAGAGTCCGTCACAGATACGCAGTATTTT. The rearrangement uses TRBV19 and TRBJ2-3; D unresolved. CDR1 and CDR2 (germline): LNHDA, SQIVND (reference sequence). This CDR3 spans 14 amino acids. Trimming removed 0 bases at V and 2 bases at J, with 6 bases between.